These 19 T cell receptor beta chains share one sample of origin, sequenced in a study of control samples from healthy donors and cancer patients (TCRdb year 2020). The receptor library was made with the immunoSEQ multiplex PCR assay. TCRdb provides this immuneACCESS table in a form limited to in-frame rearrangements. Some clones are lacking; in checked studies, under half of them reflect an unresolved V gene, and why the rest are absent is not known. This sample lists around 150,000 clones; about 90% were detected once. The ten largest clonotypes hold approximately 12% of the sample. Sequencing was performed on blood. All receptors derive from a man aged 25-40 years in good health.

The chain combines TRBV5-6 with TRBJ1-2; no firm D call. The CDR3 consists of 15 residues. Germline V gene lookup returns CDR1 SGHDT and CDR2 YYEEEE. The V gene lost 2 bases and the J gene lost 6 bases, with 17 bases spanning the gap. The CDR3 coding sequence is TGTGCCAGCAGCTTACGGTGGCCGATGTGGAATGGCTACACCTTC. Its protein product is CASSLRWPMWNGYTF.

The V gene is TRBV14, the J gene TRBJ1-5, with D unresolved. The germline CDR1 and CDR2 sequences are SGHDN and FVKESK. Trimming took 0 bases from V and 10 from J, leaving 10 bases between them. The CDR3 is 13 amino acids. As DNA, the CDR3 is TGTGCCAGCAGCCAAGATTTAGGCGCACCCCAGCATTTT. Protein sequence: CASSQDLGAPQHF.

The chain has TRBV7-2 and TRBJ2-4; D might be TRBD2 (6 bases). V lost 4 bases to trimming and J lost 8 bases, with 21 bases between them. The length of the CDR3 is 16 residues. Looked up from germline, CDR1 is SGHTA and CDR2 is FQGNSA. The CDR3 DNA follows: TGTGCCAGCAGCTCTCCCGCGGGGCGAACGATAGACATTCAGTACTTC. This codes for CASSSPAGRTIDIQYF.

The chain recombines TRBV3-1 (or the pseudogene TRBV3-2) with TRBJ1-6; the match to TRBD1 covers 9 bases. Trimming took 4 bases from V and 7 from J; bases not matched to a gene: 2. This CDR3 has 14 residues. CDR1 is LGHDT, CDR2 YNNKEL, per germline (reference sequence). CDR3 sequence: CASSPGQGNSPLHF. CDR3 nucleotides: TGTGCCAGCAGCCCGGGACAGGGAAATTCACCCCTCCACTTT.

The rearrangement uses TRBV2 and TRBJ1-2; D call uncertain. The V and J ends lost 1 base and 3 bases respectively, with 6 bases between them. The CDR3 length is 13 residues. CDR1 SNHLY and CDR2 FYNNEI come from the germline V gene. The CDR3 spells CASSEVRDYGYTF. The DNA of the CDR3 is TGTGCCAGCAGTGAAGTGAGGGACTATGGCTACACCTTC.

CDR3 in amino acids: CASSLIGDTQYF. CDR3 DNA: TGTGCCAGCAGCCTTATAGGGGATACGCAGTATTTT. The genes are TRBV6-5 and TRBJ2-3; no clear D gene. The V end lost 6 bases, the J end lost 6 bases, and 10 bases lay between the germline ends. CDR1 MNHEY and CDR2 SVGAGI come from the germline V gene. The CDR3 has 12 amino acids.

The CDR3 nucleotides are TGTGCCAGCAGCACTGCCGGGCCCCGCACAGATACGCAGTATTTT. It is translated as CASSTAGPRTDTQYF. This chain connects TRBV11-2 to TRBJ2-3; no reliable D call. With 5 bases removed from V and 1 base from J, the gap between germline ends came to 13 bases. In germline, CDR1 is SGHAT, CDR2 FQNNGV. The CDR3 is made up of 15 amino acids. The complete variable domain, with remaining parts taken from reference TRBV11-2 and TRBJ2-3, reads EAGVAQSPRYKIIEKRQSVAFWCNPISGHATLYWYQQILGQGPKLLIQFQNNGVVDDSQLPKDRFSAERLKGVDSTLKIQPAKLEDSAVYLCASSTAGPRTDTQYFGPGTRLTVL.

About this clone: This specimen includes other DNA sequences encoding the same CDR3. The chain links TRBV20-1 to TRBJ2-7; D may be TRBD2 (5 bases). This CDR3 spans 11 amino acids. CDR1 and CDR2 (germline): DFQATT, SNEGSKA (reference sequence). The V end lost 1 base, the J end lost 4 bases, and 5 bases lay between the germline ends. CDR3 loop: CSARAGYEQYF. The CDR3 bases are TGCAGTGCTAGAGCGGGGTACGAGCAGTACTTC.

The J gene is TRBJ2-7, the V gene TRBV5-4, with a tentative D call TRBD2 (6 bases). There are 14 residues in the CDR3. Trimming pared 2 bases from V and 4 bases from J, leaving 13 bases between. Germline CDR1 is SGHNT and CDR2 is YYREEE (reference sequence). The CDR3 region is CASSFRGAGYEQYF. The CDR3 bases are TGTGCCAGCAGCTTTAGAGGGGCGGGATACGAGCAGTACTTC.

The CDR3 loop reads CASTPGTSGLTDTQYF. The DNA for the CDR3 is TGTGCCAGCACCCCCGGGACTAGCGGACTCACAGATACGCAGTATTTT. V usage is TRBV7-3 and J usage is TRBJ2-3, with TRBD2 identical over 11 bases. The junction had 8 bases not matched to a gene; V was cut back by 7 bases and J by 2 bases. Germline loops: CDR1 SGHTA, CDR2 FQGTGA. The CDR3 runs 16 residues.

The V call is TRBV4-1, the J call TRBJ1-5; a weak D match, TRBD1 (6 bases). The CDR3 loop spans 16 amino acids. Germline assignment: CDR1 MGHRA and CDR2 YSYEKL. The germline V and J ends were trimmed by 4 bases and 3 bases, with 16 bases remaining between them. CDR3 sequence reads: CASSPEVDSFNQPQHF. In DNA form, the CDR3 reads TGCGCCAGCAGCCCGGAGGTGGACAGCTTCAATCAGCCCCAGCATTTT.

V gene TRBV19 combines with J gene TRBJ1-3; tentatively, D is TRBD1 (6 bases). This CDR3 is 18 amino acids long. Germline loops: CDR1 LNHDA, CDR2 SQIVND (reference sequence). The V and J ends lost 5 bases and 0 bases respectively, with 20 bases between them. The CDR3: CASSEQGRDYYSGNTIYF. DNA of the CDR3: TGTGCCAGTAGTGAACAGGGCCGGGACTACTACTCTGGAAACACCATATATTTT.

The chain is built from TRBV5-6 and TRBJ2-3; D is uncertain. Trimming shortened V by 9 bases and J by 8 bases, and 7 bases separated the two germline ends. The CDR3 length is 9 residues. Germline lookup yields CDR1 SGHDT and CDR2 YYEEEE. This CDR3 reads CATPGTQYF. The CDR3 DNA is TGTGCCACGCCTGGTACGCAGTATTTT.

This chain links TRBV28 with TRBJ1-1; D ambiguous. Deletions cut 8 bases from V and 2 bases from J, with 15 bases between. Per the germline V gene, CDR1 is MDHEN and CDR2 is SYDVKM. This CDR3 is built from 14 residues. For the CDR3, the DNA is TGTGCCAGCCACACCCTGGCGCATAACACTGAAGCTTTCTTT. Translating gives CASHTLAHNTEAFF.

The chain joins TRBV10-3 to TRBJ2-3; D is uncertain. The CDR3 consists of 12 residues. CDR1 is ENHRY, CDR2 SYGVKD, per germline. V lost 7 bases, J lost 1 base, and 6 bases lay in between. CDR3 coding DNA: TGTGCCATCAAGGCGGGCACAGATACGCAGTATTTT. This sequence encodes CAIKAGTDTQYF.

The CDR3 DNA follows: TGTGCCAGCAGCTTATATATAAACACCGGGGAGCTGTTTTTT. Its translation is CASSLYINTGELFF. The chain has TRBV11-2 and TRBJ2-2; D gene uncertain. The CDR3 consists of 14 residues. Trimming shortened V by 2 bases and J by 2 bases, and 6 bases separated the two germline ends. From germline, CDR1 is SGHAT and CDR2 FQNNGV.

V gene TRBV13 combines with J gene TRBJ1-2, with 7 bases fitting TRBD1. The CDR3 extends over 14 amino acids. Germline CDR1 reads PRHDT; CDR2 reads FYEKMQ (reference sequence). After removal of 0 bases from V and 5 bases from J, the junction contained 3 bases not matched to a gene. CDR3 in amino acids: CASSLGHRGYGYTF. The CDR3 DNA sequence: TGTGCCAGCAGCTTAGGACACAGGGGATATGGCTACACCTTC.

The rearrangement links TRBV6-2 or TRBV6-3 to TRBJ1-5, with TRBD1 as a possible D gene (5 bases). Germline lookup yields CDR1 MNHEY and CDR2 SVGEGT. Trimming removed 6 bases at V and 2 bases at J, with 11 bases between. The CDR3 spans 14 residues. CDR3 in amino acids: CASSHQGGNQPQHF. Written as DNA, the CDR3 is TGTGCCAGCAGCCACCAGGGAGGCAATCAGCCCCAGCATTTT.

This chain joins TRBV18 and TRBJ1-1; unclear D gene. There are 13 residues in the CDR3. V lost 0 bases and J lost 10, with 12 bases in between. Germline values: CDR1 KGHSH, CDR2 LQKENI. For the CDR3, the DNA is TGTGCCAGCTCACCACCAAATCTTGAGGGAGCTTTCTTT. It translates to CASSPPNLEGAFF.